The entry below gives a single T cell receptor beta chain sequence along with its context. The data stem from a study of blood T cell repertoires in COVID-19. Study details: Spain, Italy and the United States supplied samples that represented acute and convalescent COVID-19.

Authors' methods: Cell counts per sample came from amplifying reference gene primers. Here immunoSEQ multiplex PCR was the method, and the copy in TCRdb shows in-frame clones only, minus some. From that table come the V and J calls and clone size; the DNA was used to work out D and trimming. Here the sample spans around 160,000 clones, approximately 90% being singletons. Germline V gives CDR1 SGDLS, CDR2 YYNGEE. V dropped 3 bases and J dropped 0 bases, with 13 bases sitting between them. The CDR3 spans 16 residues. Enrollment of patients from Seattle took place during active infection, with longitudinal follow-up.

The sample comprised peripheral blood. This receptor was obtained from a man younger than 30 with COVID-19, enrolled during active disease. The chain employs TRBV9 and TRBJ2-1, with D tentatively TRBD2 (5 bases). CDR3 sequence: CASSAGSGSSYNEQFF. CDR3 nucleotide sequence: TGTGCCAGCAGCGCGGGGAGCGGCAGCTCCTACAATGAGCAGTTCTTC.